The 22 T cell receptor beta chains below all came from one sample that was sequenced in a study of shared clonotypes between healthy human individuals. Libraries were prepared by immunoSEQ multiplex PCR; TCRdb keeps only in-frame clonotypes and omits some of them. The sample yields over a million clones, 98% seen once. The sample was naive CD4+ T cells sorted from blood. Subset: CD45RA+ positively selected. The receptors derive from a man aged 30 to 39 in good health.

CDR3 nucleotides: TGTGCCACTCGGGGGGGGTTTCAGCCCCAGCATTTT. It codes for CATRGGFQPQHF. This sequence joins TRBV19 and TRBJ1-5; the D gene is possibly TRBD1 (5 bases). V dropped 10 bases and J dropped 6 bases, with 13 bases sitting between them. Per the germline V gene, CDR1 is LNHDA and CDR2 is SQIVND (reference sequence). The CDR3 covers 12 residues.

This rearrangement joins TRBV2 to TRBJ2-5; 7 bases align to TRBD2. The trim removed 1 base at V and 5 bases at J, leaving 10 bases unmatched. Germline lookup yields CDR1 SNHLY and CDR2 FYNNEI. The length of the CDR3 is 16 residues. The CDR3 here is CASSEGGPGREETQYF. The CDR3 DNA is TGTGCCAGCAGTGAAGGGGGACCAGGGAGGGAGGAGACCCAGTACTTC.

In DNA form, the CDR3 reads TGTGCCAGCAGCTTACAGCCGAATCAGCCCCAGCATTTT. Translated: CASSLQPNQPQHF. The chain has TRBV7-3 and TRBJ1-5; D not certain. From germline, CDR1 is SGHTA and CDR2 FQGTGA. CDR3 size: 13 residues. V lost 2 bases, J lost 4 bases, and 6 bases lay in between.

The CDR3 is CALAGQGRNEKLFF. CDR3 DNA: TGTGCCTTAGCTGGACAGGGACGTAATGAAAAACTGTTTTTT. The genes are TRBV30 and TRBJ1-4, with 8 nucleotides matching TRBD1. Per germline, CDR1 GTSNPN and CDR2 SVGIG (reference sequence). The J segment lost 4 bases and the V segment lost 7 bases, leaving 8 bases of the junction unmatched. There are 14 residues in the CDR3.

This chain connects TRBV30 to TRBJ2-7; TRBD2 agrees at 7 bases. The CDR3 runs 15 residues. With V trimmed by 5 bases and J by 4 bases, 14 bases remained unmatched. Germline CDR1 GTSNPN, CDR2 SVGIG (reference sequence). CDR3 coding DNA: TGTGCCTGGGCCCACTGGGAGGGATCTTGGTACGAGCAGTACTTC. Translated: CAWAHWEGSWYEQYF.

As regards this clone: This specimen includes other DNA sequences encoding the same CDR3. The genes are TRBV15 and TRBJ1-5; TRBD1 is a possible D gene (5 bases). This CDR3 spans 14 amino acids. V lost 3 bases, J lost 6 bases, and 12 bases lay in between. CDR1 is LNHNV, CDR2 YYDKDF, per germline (reference sequence). The CDR3 protein is CATSRGGLGQPQHF. The CDR3 DNA is TGTGCCACCAGCAGGGGGGGACTAGGTCAGCCCCAGCATTTT.

The chain links TRBV11-2 to TRBJ2-5; 8 bases agree with TRBD1. From germline, CDR1 is SGHAT and CDR2 FQNNGV. This CDR3 has 13 residues. Trimming at V came to 6 bases and at J to 5 bases, leaving 5 bases not matched to a gene. CDR3 sequence: CASRSTGAETQYF. CDR3 bases: TGTGCCAGCAGGTCGACAGGGGCCGAGACCCAGTACTTC.

V and J are TRBV18 and TRBJ1-4; perhaps TRBD1 as D (5 bases). This CDR3 spans 17 amino acids. Germline CDR1 reads KGHSH; CDR2 reads LQKENI. The V end lost 4 bases, the J end lost 4 bases, and 19 bases lay between the germline ends. CDR3 loop: CASSRILAGRGNEKLFF. Here the CDR3 DNA reads TGTGCCAGCTCACGAATCCTGGCAGGGCGGGGTAATGAAAAACTGTTTTTT.

V gene TRBV5-4 combines with J gene TRBJ2-1, with 7 bases that match TRBD2. Germline CDR1 is SGHNT and CDR2 is YYREEE (reference sequence). V shed 3 bases, J shed 7 bases, and the junction held 13 bases outside the gene matches. There are 16 residues in the CDR3. The CDR3, as DNA: TGTGCCAGCAGCTCGCCACCCGGGTCGGGGGGTAATGAGCAGTTCTTC. Residues: CASSSPPGSGGNEQFF.

The chain is built from TRBV10-1 and TRBJ2-1; D is possibly TRBD2 (7 bases). In germline, CDR1 is WNHNN, CDR2 SYGVQD (reference sequence). Trimming shortened V by 4 bases and J by 4 bases, and 11 bases separated the two germline ends. This CDR3 has 14 amino acids. CDR3 in amino acids: CASSGRGGYNEQFF. The CDR3 DNA sequence: TGCGCCAGCAGTGGAAGGGGGGGATACAATGAGCAGTTCTTC.

The chain carries TRBV6-5 and TRBJ2-5; D is uncertain. Trimming removed 6 bases at V and 6 bases at J, with 11 bases between. The CDR3 runs 12 residues. Germline V CDR1 and CDR2: MNHEY, SVGAGI. The DNA of the CDR3 is TGTGCCAGCAGCCCCACCCATAAGACCCAGTACTTC. Protein product: CASSPTHKTQYF.

The chain recombines TRBV6-1 with TRBJ2-5; weak D call: TRBD2 (6 bases). The CDR3 sequence is 13 residues long. Germline lookup yields CDR1 MNHNS and CDR2 SASEGT. With 7 bases removed from V and 5 bases from J, the gap between germline ends came to 14 bases. The CDR3 reads CASKLGGMETQYF. The CDR3 nucleotides read TGTGCCAGCAAGTTGGGGGGAATGGAGACCCAGTACTTC.

The chain uses TRBV28 and TRBJ1-4; possibly TRBD1 for D (6 bases). Per the germline V gene, CDR1 is MDHEN and CDR2 is SYDVKM. There are 13 residues in the CDR3. Trimming stripped 10 bases from V and 3 bases from J, with 12 bases between. For the CDR3, the DNA is TGTGCCACCCAGGGGCCCCCTAATGAAAAACTGTTTTTT. Protein sequence: CATQGPPNEKLFF.

V is TRBV29-1 and J is TRBJ2-3, with 11 nucleotides matching TRBD2. Germline V gene data show CDR1 as SQVTM and CDR2 as ANQGSEA. The CDR3 sequence is 16 residues long. V shed 5 bases and J 1 base; nucleotides not matched to a gene: 8. The CDR3: CSVLGLAAGRTDTQYF. The CDR3 nucleotides are TGCAGCGTTTTGGGACTAGCGGCGGGGCGCACAGATACGCAGTATTTT.

CDR3 sequence: CASSSAGGADTQYF. For the CDR3, the DNA is TGTGCCAGCAGCTCCGCCGGGGGGGCAGATACGCAGTATTTT. The chain joins TRBV11-2 to TRBJ2-3, with TRBD2 matching over 8 bases. Germline assignment: CDR1 SGHAT and CDR2 FQNNGV. The CDR3 has 14 residues. V lost 4 bases and J lost 4; bases outside the gene matches: 4.

The chain couples TRBV15 to TRBJ1-4; possible D gene TRBD1, 5 bases. Deletions cut 1 base from V and 2 bases from J, with 11 bases between. CDR1 and CDR2 (germline): LNHNV, YYDKDF (reference sequence). The CDR3 totals 16 residues. The CDR3 bases are TGTGCCACCAGCAGAGTCCCCGGGGGGACTAATGAAAAACTGTTTTTT. Amino acid sequence: CATSRVPGGTNEKLFF.

V is TRBV7-2 and J is TRBJ2-7; D unclear. Germline CDR1 SGHTA, CDR2 FQGNSA. CDR3 length: 16 residues. The V end lost 2 bases, the J end lost 0 bases, and 14 bases lay between the germline ends. This chain's CDR3 is CASSLQVTIPSYEQYF. CDR3 DNA: TGTGCCAGCAGCTTACAAGTCACCATTCCCTCCTACGAGCAGTACTTC.

The chain joins TRBV7-2 to TRBJ2-7; D not certain. The germline gives CDR1 SGHTA, CDR2 FQGNSA. The V end lost 0 bases, the J end lost 3 bases, and 15 bases lay between the germline ends. The CDR3 is 16 residues long. CDR3 sequence reads: CASSLASIGRVYEQYF. CDR3 coding DNA: TGTGCCAGCAGCTTAGCGTCGATCGGACGGGTCTACGAGCAGTACTTC. The full variable domain, its missing parts supplied by reference TRBV7-2 and TRBJ2-7, is GAGVSQSPSNKVTEKGKDVELRCDPISGHTALYWYRQSLGQGLEFLIYFQGNSAPDKSGLPSDRFSAERTGGSVSTLTIQRTQQEDSAVYLCASSLASIGRVYEQYFGPGTRLTVT.

The chain uses TRBV6-6 and TRBJ2-1; a weak D match, TRBD2 (5 bases). V lost 5 bases and J lost 0, with 11 bases in between. The germline gives CDR1 MNHNY, CDR2 SVGAGI (reference sequence). CDR3 length: 15 amino acids. Here the CDR3 reads CASSNSGPSYNEQFF. CDR3 bases: TGTGCCAGCAGTAACAGCGGACCCTCCTACAATGAGCAGTTCTTC.

The V and J genes are TRBV4-3 and TRBJ2-2; D is perhaps TRBD1 or TRBD2 (5 bases each). Germline V lookup: CDR1 LGHNA, CDR2 YSLEER. CDR3 size: 14 residues. V dropped 4 bases and J dropped 11 bases, with 17 bases sitting between them. The CDR3 sequence: CASSPGPPRTELFF. CDR3 sequence (DNA): TGCGCCAGCAGCCCGGGACCTCCTAGAACCGAGCTGTTTTTT.

V usage is TRBV7-8 and J usage is TRBJ2-7; TRBD2 aligns across 10 bases. Trimming cost V 0 bases and J 2 bases; bases outside gene matches: 10. The germline V gene has CDR1 SGHVS and CDR2 FQNEAQ. CDR3 length equals 18 residues. Written as DNA, the CDR3 is TGTGCCAGCAGCTTAGCGTTACTAGCGGGATATGGAGCCTACGAGCAGTACTTC. Translation gives CASSLALLAGYGAYEQYF.

The rearrangement joins TRBV10-2 to TRBJ1-1, with D maybe TRBD1 (5 bases). This CDR3 comprises 14 residues. Germline V gene sequence: CDR1 WSHSY, CDR2 SAAADI. Trimming took 6 bases from V and 0 from J, leaving 11 bases between them. CDR3 in amino acids: CASRPTEVNTEAFF. The CDR3 bases are TGCGCCAGCAGGCCGACAGAGGTGAACACTGAAGCTTTCTTT.